This T cell receptor (beta chain) is drawn from a study of Tregs in tolerant kidney transplant recipients. The assay was immunoSEQ multiplex PCR, and TCRdb's table has in-frame clones only and misses some. The repertoire has 75,000 to 100,000 clones, just over 90% of them found once; the top ten carry approximately 4.8%. Sequencing input: CD8+ T cells from blood. This clonotype originated in a human donor in good health.

CDR3 in amino acids: CASSLAAEVGPLHF. The CDR3, as DNA: TGTGCCAGCAGCTTGGCCGCCGAGGTGGGTCCCCTCCACTTT. The chain uses TRBV5-4 and TRBJ1-6, with D uncertain. The CDR3 runs to 14 residues. Germline CDR1 is SGHNT and CDR2 is YYREEE (reference sequence). The V and J ends lost 0 bases and 13 bases respectively, with 14 bases between them.